This TCR beta chain was captured by sequencing in a study of somatic mutations in cytotoxic T cells in rheumatoid arthritis. General observations from the study: In the expanded CD8+ clones, the antigen targets remained unknown. The clonality of CD8+ T cells was not significantly different between rheumatoid arthritis patients and age-matched healthy controls. Clonality of CD8+ cells rose with age in rheumatoid arthritis patients but not healthy controls.

As to this clone: Its antigen is still unknown.

Original data processing: Rarely did patient CD8+ clones above 1% match published virus-specific TCRB sequences. Measured with immunoSEQ multiplex PCR; TCRdb has only the in-frame clones, and not every one. The D gene and trimming were derived from the DNA, and the V and J assignments and clone size from that table. The table has roughly 32,000 clones, approximately 78% seen once. Germline assignment: CDR1 SGHRS and CDR2 YFSETQ. V lost 5 bases to trimming and J lost 7 bases; unmatched junction nucleotides: 14. CDR3 length: 16 residues. The chain employs TRBV5-1 and TRBJ1-2; 10 nucleotides agree with TRBD1. The sample taken for sequencing was CD8+ T cells sorted from blood. This TCR was sampled from an adult with rheumatoid arthritis. In DNA form, the CDR3 reads TGCGCCAGCAGGTTATCGACAGGGGGCGAGGCACGTGGCTACACCTTC. Protein: CASRLSTGGEARGYTF.